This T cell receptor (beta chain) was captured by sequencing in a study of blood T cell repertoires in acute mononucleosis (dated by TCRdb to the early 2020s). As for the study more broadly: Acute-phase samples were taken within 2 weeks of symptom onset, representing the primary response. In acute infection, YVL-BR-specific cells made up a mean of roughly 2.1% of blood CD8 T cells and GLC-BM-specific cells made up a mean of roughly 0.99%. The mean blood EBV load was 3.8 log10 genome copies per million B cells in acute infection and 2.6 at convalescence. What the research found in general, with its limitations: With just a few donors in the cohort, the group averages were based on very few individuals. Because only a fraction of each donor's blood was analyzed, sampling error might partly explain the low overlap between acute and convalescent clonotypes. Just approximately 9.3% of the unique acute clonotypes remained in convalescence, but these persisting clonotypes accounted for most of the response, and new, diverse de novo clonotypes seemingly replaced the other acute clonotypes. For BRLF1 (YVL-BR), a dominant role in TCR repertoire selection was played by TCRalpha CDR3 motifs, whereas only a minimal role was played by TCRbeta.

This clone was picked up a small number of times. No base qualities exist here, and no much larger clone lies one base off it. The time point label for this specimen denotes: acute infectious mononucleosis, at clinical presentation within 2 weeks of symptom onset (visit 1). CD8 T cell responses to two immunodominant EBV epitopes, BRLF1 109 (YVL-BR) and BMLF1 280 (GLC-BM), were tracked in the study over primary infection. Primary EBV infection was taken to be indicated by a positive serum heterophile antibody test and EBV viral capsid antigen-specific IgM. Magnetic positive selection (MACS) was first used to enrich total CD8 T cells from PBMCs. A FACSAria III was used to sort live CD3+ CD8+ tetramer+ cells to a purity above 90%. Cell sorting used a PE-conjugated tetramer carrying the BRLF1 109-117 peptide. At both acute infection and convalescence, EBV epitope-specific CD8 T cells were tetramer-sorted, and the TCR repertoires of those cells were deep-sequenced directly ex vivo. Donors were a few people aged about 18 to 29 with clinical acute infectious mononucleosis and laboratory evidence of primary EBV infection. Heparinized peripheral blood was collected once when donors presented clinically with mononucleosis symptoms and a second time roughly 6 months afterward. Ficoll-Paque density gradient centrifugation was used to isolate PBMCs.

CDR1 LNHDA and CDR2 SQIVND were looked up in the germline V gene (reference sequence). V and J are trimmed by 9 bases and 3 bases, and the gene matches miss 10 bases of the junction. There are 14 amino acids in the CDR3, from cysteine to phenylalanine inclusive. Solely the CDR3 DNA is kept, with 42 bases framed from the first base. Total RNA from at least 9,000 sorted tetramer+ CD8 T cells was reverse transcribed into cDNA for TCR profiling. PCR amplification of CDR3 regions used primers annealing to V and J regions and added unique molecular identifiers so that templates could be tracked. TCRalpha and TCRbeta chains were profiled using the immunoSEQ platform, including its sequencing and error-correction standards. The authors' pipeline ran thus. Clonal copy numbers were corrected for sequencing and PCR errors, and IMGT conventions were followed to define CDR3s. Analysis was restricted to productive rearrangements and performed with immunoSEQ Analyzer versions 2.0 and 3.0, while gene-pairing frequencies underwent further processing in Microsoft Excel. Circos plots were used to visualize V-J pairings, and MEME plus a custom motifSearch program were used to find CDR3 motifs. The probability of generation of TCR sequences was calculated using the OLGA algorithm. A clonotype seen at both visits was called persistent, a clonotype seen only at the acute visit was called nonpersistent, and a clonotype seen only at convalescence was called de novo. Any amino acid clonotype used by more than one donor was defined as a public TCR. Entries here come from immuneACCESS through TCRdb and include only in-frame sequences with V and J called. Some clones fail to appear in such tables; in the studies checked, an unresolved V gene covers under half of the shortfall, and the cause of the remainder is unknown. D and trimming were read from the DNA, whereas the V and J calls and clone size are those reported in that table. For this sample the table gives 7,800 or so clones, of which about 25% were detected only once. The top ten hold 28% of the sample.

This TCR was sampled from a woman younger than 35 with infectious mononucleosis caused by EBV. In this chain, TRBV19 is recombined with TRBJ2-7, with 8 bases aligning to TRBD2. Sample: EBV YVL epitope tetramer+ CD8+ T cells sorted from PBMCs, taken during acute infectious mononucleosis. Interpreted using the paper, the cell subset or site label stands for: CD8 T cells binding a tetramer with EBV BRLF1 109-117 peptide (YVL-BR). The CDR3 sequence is CASSVTGGHYEQYF. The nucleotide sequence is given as TGTGCCAGCAGTGTGACGGGGGGGCACTACGAGCAGTACTTC.